The rows below give T cell receptor beta chains drawn from one sample of a study of Ad26.COV2.S vaccination and SARS-CoV-2 variants. Produced via immunoSEQ multiplex PCR; TCRdb's table is partial and in-frame only. This table holds about 350,000 clones, roughly 90% found once. The sample here was peripheral blood, taken in a trial of Ad26.COV2.S vaccine versus placebo. These receptors were taken from a person aged 18 to 65 who received the Ad26.COV2.S COVID-19 vaccine or a placebo. CDR3s include the opening cysteine and the closing phenylalanine or tryptophan. The D gene is left open where the match is weak. Clone size is given for some rows only: seen once, a few or many times, or a class if the clone is expanded.

TRBD2	.	TRBV4-2	TRBJ2-1	TGTGCCAGCAGCCAGACCGGGACTAGCTCTAGCAATGAGCAGTTCTTC	CASSQTGTSSSNEQFF
.	.	TRBV5-1	TRBJ1-1	TGCGCCAGCAGCTTGGCGGCGGGGGCCGACACTGAAGCTTTCTTT	CASSLAAGADTEAFF
.	.	TRBV3-1/TRBV3-2	TRBJ2-2	TGTGCCAGGGGGGACACCGGGGAGCTGTTTTTT	CARGDTGELFF
.	few	TRBV3-1/TRBV3-2	TRBJ2-7	TGTGCCAGCAGCCAGGTGGACAGCCAGCAGTACTTC	CASSQVDSQQYF
TRBD2	.	TRBV6-5	TRBJ2-3	TGTGCCAGCAGTCCGGGACTAACGCGCTCAGATACGCAGTATTTT	CASSPGLTRSDTQYF
.	.	TRBV5-1	TRBJ2-2	TGCGCCAGCAGGACACGTACGGAAACCGGGGAGCTGTTTTTT	CASRTRTETGELFF
.	.	TRBV7-9	TRBJ2-7	TGTGCCAGCAGCCGAGGGACCGACCTCCACGAGCAGTACTTC	CASSRGTDLHEQYF
TRBD1	.	TRBV5-5	TRBJ2-7	TGTGCCAGCAGATGGGACAGGAGCTCCTACGAGCAGTACTTC	CASRWDRSSYEQYF
.	.	TRBV2	TRBJ2-7	TGTGCCAGCAGTGACCGGGCCTGGGACGAGCAGTACTTC	CASSDRAWDEQYF
.	.	TRBV25-1	TRBJ1-1	TGTGCCAGCAGTGAATATAAGGGAGGGAACACTGAAGCTTTCTTT	CASSEYKGGNTEAFF
.	.	TRBV4-3	TRBJ1-1	TGCGCCAGCAGCCAGGGGGGGTCACTCTTATCCGAAGCTTTCTTT	CASSQGGSLLSEAFF
TRBD1	.	TRBV28	TRBJ1-5	TGTGCCAGCAGTCCTCGTACAGGGGGCTTGTATCAGCCCCAGCATTTT	CASSPRTGGLYQPQHF
.	.	TRBV10-3	TRBJ2-1	TGTGCCATCAGTGACGCATTGAGTTCCTACAATGAGCAGTTCTTC	CAISDALSSYNEQFF
TRBD1	.	TRBV18	TRBJ2-2	TGTGCCAGCTCACCACACGCCGGGACAGGGTTTTTGTGGGAGCTGTTTTTT	CASSPHAGTGFLWELFF
TRBD1	.	TRBV6-2/TRBV6-3	TRBJ1-2	TGTGCCAGCAGTTACCCCGGGACAGGGGTCGGAGGCTATGGCTACACCTTC	CASSYPGTGVGGYGYTF
.	.	TRBV28	TRBJ1-1	TGTGCCAGCAGTTTAGGGGTAAGGGCGCTTTACACTGAAGCTTTCTTT	CASSLGVRALYTEAFF
TRBD2	.	TRBV6-1	TRBJ2-3	TGTGCCAGCAGTGGCAGACTAGCGGGAGGCACAGATACGCAGTATTTT	CASSGRLAGGTDTQYF
.	.	TRBV4-1	TRBJ1-2	TGCGCCAGCAGCCAAGCGACCAGGGAGGCCAATGGCTACACCTTC	CASSQATREANGYTF
.	once	TRBV9	TRBJ1-4	TGTGCCAGCAGCGTAGAGAAAGCAACTAATGAAAAACTGTTTTTT	CASSVEKATNEKLFF
.	.	TRBV28	TRBJ1-1	TGTGCCAGCAGTTTAGTGGCAGGGCGTGCCCTAAACACTGAAGCTTTCTTT	CASSLVAGRALNTEAFF
.	.	TRBV10-3	TRBJ1-3	TGTGCCTCAGACCCCGGTTTCTCTGGAAACACCATATATTTT	CASDPGFSGNTIYF
TRBD2	once	TRBV4-3	TRBJ2-1	TGCGCCAGCAGCCAAGAAGAGTTAGCGGGCGGGTACAATGAGCAGTTCTTC	CASSQEELAGGYNEQFF